Following are 30 T cell receptor beta chains from one sample sequenced in a study of blood T cell repertoires in COVID-19. Data came from immunoSEQ multiplex PCR; TCRdb stores just in-frame clones and leaves some out. The table includes about 29,000 clones, nearly 80% detected once. Sequencing used peripheral blood. The source of these receptors is a woman aged 65 to 85 with acute or convalescent COVID-19.

The chain recombines TRBV28 with TRBJ2-4; 13 bases map to TRBD2. The CDR3 extends over 18 amino acids. V dropped 6 bases and J dropped 0; count of bases not matched to a gene: 8. Germline V lookup: CDR1 MDHEN, CDR2 SYDVKM. In DNA form, the CDR3 reads TGTGCCAGCAGACCGGGACTAGCGGGGAGCTTAGCCAAAAACATTCAGTACTTC. This codes for CASRPGLAGSLAKNIQYF.

This clone was observed a handful of times. V usage is TRBV7-6 and J usage is TRBJ1-1; 10 nucleotides align to TRBD1. The J segment lost 4 bases and the V segment lost 4 bases, leaving 9 bases of the junction unmatched. Germline V gives CDR1 SGHVS, CDR2 FNYEAQ. This CDR3 contains 16 residues. The CDR3 region is CASSSGQGYESTEAFF. The CDR3 DNA reads as TGTGCCAGCAGCTCGGGACAGGGGTACGAAAGCACTGAAGCTTTCTTT.

The chain joins TRBV7-3 to TRBJ2-7, with TRBD1 matching over 9 bases. The germline gives CDR1 SGHTA, CDR2 FQGTGA. The CDR3 runs 13 residues. The V segment lost 3 bases and the J segment 8 bases; nucleotides outside the gene matches: 5. The CDR3 region has the DNA TGTGCCAGCAGCTTGGCATACAGGGGGCAGCAGTACTTC. Its protein product is CASSLAYRGQQYF.

Details on this clone: Relative to the germline gene, one junction end is altered; a read error may explain this. The CDR3 protein is CASSLDDRGWETQYF. CDR3 DNA: TGTGCTAGCAGCTTAGACGACAGGGGGTGGGAGACCCAGTACTTC. The chain carries TRBV7-7 and TRBJ2-5; 9 bases fit TRBD1. The CDR3 covers 15 residues. Germline CDR1 SSHAT, CDR2 FNYEAQ (reference sequence).

V gene TRBV6-5 combines with J gene TRBJ2-7, with 11 bases fitting TRBD2. Trimming cost V 4 bases and J 12 bases; bases outside gene matches: 8. The length of the CDR3 is 13 residues. The germline V gene has CDR1 MNHEY and CDR2 SVGAGI. Written as DNA, the CDR3 is TGTGCCAGCAGTTCTCTAGGGACTAGCGGCCTGTACTTC. Protein product: CASSSLGTSGLYF.

Turning to this clone: Other DNA sequences within the sample encode an identical CDR3. The V gene is TRBV4-2, the J gene TRBJ1-5; 8 bases line up with TRBD1. The V segment lost 0 bases and the J segment 7 bases; nucleotides outside the gene matches: 5. The CDR3 runs to 15 residues. The germline V gene has CDR1 LGHNA and CDR2 YNFKEQ. The CDR3 here is CASSQDSGGSQPQHF. The CDR3 bases are TGTGCCAGCAGCCAAGATTCAGGGGGCAGCCAGCCCCAGCATTTT.

This chain links TRBV29-1 with TRBJ1-1, with TRBD1 identical over 7 bases. CDR1 SQVTM and CDR2 ANQGSEA come from the germline V gene. This CDR3 has 14 amino acids. V trimming: 1 base; J trimming: 2 bases; junction bases outside the gene matches: 4. Written as DNA, the CDR3 is TGCAGCGTTGAAGTTCAGGGGGTTAACACTGAAGCTTTCTTT. Its protein product is CSVEVQGVNTEAFF.

The CDR3 here is CASSLGGQNTEAFF. The CDR3 DNA follows: TGTGCCAGCAGTTTAGGGGGCCAGAACACTGAAGCTTTCTTT. The V gene is TRBV28, the J gene TRBJ1-1, with D possibly being TRBD1 (6 bases). Germline values: CDR1 MDHEN, CDR2 SYDVKM. This CDR3 comprises 14 residues. The V end was cut by 2 bases, the J end by 1 base, with 8 bases between.

This CDR3 is CASSQDSTSGRTDTQYF. The CDR3 region has the DNA TGTGCCAGCAGCCAAGATTCCACCAGCGGGAGAACAGATACGCAGTATTTT. The chain recombines TRBV3-1 (or the pseudogene TRBV3-2) with TRBJ2-3, with 8 bases aligning to TRBD2. V shed 0 bases, J shed 3 bases, and the junction held 8 bases outside the gene matches. From germline, CDR1 is LGHDT and CDR2 YNNKEL (reference sequence). This CDR3 contains 17 residues.

The rearrangement joins TRBV6-4 to TRBJ2-2, with 7 bases aligning to TRBD1. V was pared by 6 bases and J by 1 base, with 14 bases of the junction left unmatched. The CDR3 consists of 18 residues. Germline CDR1 and CDR2: MRHNA and SNTAGT. The CDR3 DNA is TGTGCCAGCAGCAAGAAACATCCCGGGACAGAGAACACCGGGGAGCTGTTTTTT. Translating it yields CASSKKHPGTENTGELFF.

The rearrangement uses TRBV4-2 and TRBJ1-4, with D perhaps TRBD1 (5 bases). From germline, CDR1 is LGHNA and CDR2 YNFKEQ. V lost 3 bases and J lost 6, with 17 bases in between. The CDR3 sequence is 16 residues long. The CDR3: CASSQVVGRGDEKLFF. In DNA, the CDR3 is TGTGCCAGCAGCCAGGTAGTCGGGAGGGGTGATGAAAAACTGTTTTTT.

The chain links TRBV4-1 to TRBJ1-5; maybe TRBD1 (6 bases). Per germline, CDR1 MGHRA and CDR2 YSYEKL. V dropped 0 bases and J dropped 3 bases, with 15 bases sitting between them. This CDR3 comprises 17 residues. CDR3 protein: CASSQDGDTSPNQPQHF. CDR3 in DNA: TGCGCCAGCAGCCAAGATGGGGACACGAGTCCCAATCAGCCCCAGCATTTT.

This chain uses TRBV27 with TRBJ1-6; D is undetermined. Germline-derived CDR1 and CDR2 are MNHEY and SMNVEV (reference sequence). CDR3 length: 16 residues. V lost 2 bases and J 3 bases, leaving 11 bases between the germline ends. DNA for the CDR3: TGTGCCAGCAGTTTACGGCAGGCGATCTATAATTCACCCCTCCACTTT. Translated, it gives CASSLRQAIYNSPLHF.

The chain recombines TRBV7-2 with TRBJ2-1, with 8 bases identical to TRBD2. This CDR3 contains 15 residues. Germline lookup yields CDR1 SGHTA and CDR2 FQGNSA. V was pared by 4 bases and J by 0 bases, with 2 bases of the junction left unmatched. The CDR3 nucleotides read TGTGCCAGCAGCTCAGCGGGGGCCTCCTACAATGAGCAGTTCTTC. It specifies CASSSAGASYNEQFF.

The V and J genes are TRBV3-1 (or the pseudogene TRBV3-2) and TRBJ1-5; 7 positions match TRBD1. This CDR3 spans 20 amino acids. CDR1 LGHDT and CDR2 YNNKEL come from the germline V gene (reference sequence). The junction had 15 bases not matched to a gene; V was cut back by 1 base and J by 0 bases. As DNA, the CDR3 is TGTGCCAGCAGCCAAGCCCCTAGGACAGGCCAAAGTTATAGCAATCAGCCCCAGCATTTT. This encodes CASSQAPRTGQSYSNQPQHF.

The genes are TRBV7-3 and TRBJ1-1, with D perhaps matching TRBD1 (6 bases). This CDR3 contains 14 residues. Germline loops: CDR1 SGHTA, CDR2 FQGTGA. Between the trimmed V and J ends, which lost 5 bases and 0 bases, there was a span of 10 bases. CDR3 loop: CASSADRLNTEAFF. The CDR3, as DNA: TGTGCCAGCAGCGCAGACAGGCTGAACACTGAAGCTTTCTTT.

This clone was recorded a few times. This rearrangement joins TRBV19 to TRBJ2-5, with 10 bases that match TRBD1. With 3 bases clipped from V and 2 bases from J, the junction kept 6 bases outside the gene matches. The length of the CDR3 is 16 residues. CDR1 and CDR2 (germline): LNHDA, SQIVND (reference sequence). CDR3 sequence reads: CASSMGQGLLQETQYF. CDR3 nucleotides: TGTGCCAGTAGTATGGGACAGGGGCTCCTACAAGAGACCCAGTACTTC.

CDR3 amino acids: CASSPFAGGDTDTQYF. CDR3 DNA sequence: TGTGCCAGCAGCCCGTTTGCGGGAGGTGACACAGATACGCAGTATTTT. The chain joins TRBV3-1 (or the pseudogene TRBV3-2) to TRBJ2-3; 8 bases are a match to TRBD2. Per the germline V gene, CDR1 is LGHDT and CDR2 is YNNKEL (reference sequence). The V segment lost 4 bases and the J segment 2 bases; nucleotides outside the gene matches: 8. This CDR3 contains 16 residues.

The genes are TRBV7-2 and TRBJ1-2; D uncertain. This CDR3 has 17 residues. The ends were cut back, 2 bases at V and 2 bases at J, with 18 bases in the middle. In germline, CDR1 is SGHTA, CDR2 FQGNSA. DNA for the CDR3: TGTGCCAGCAGCTTAAGTATCGGGGTCGCTTTAAACTATGGCTACACCTTC. Protein: CASSLSIGVALNYGYTF.

The V gene is TRBV7-9, the J gene TRBJ2-1, with D perhaps matching TRBD2 (5 bases). The germline CDR1 and CDR2 sequences are SEHNR and FQNEAQ (reference sequence). This CDR3 is built from 17 residues. V dropped 1 base and J dropped 6 bases, with 19 bases sitting between them. CDR3 in amino acids: CASSLGGFGGRLNEQFF. For the CDR3, the DNA is TGTGCCAGCAGCTTAGGCGGGTTCGGAGGTCGACTCAATGAGCAGTTCTTC.

The chain uses TRBV19 and TRBJ2-3; 7 bases map to TRBD2. The J segment lost 4 bases and the V segment lost 4 bases, leaving 8 bases of the junction unmatched. The germline V gene encodes CDR1 LNHDA and CDR2 SQIVND (reference sequence). The CDR3 length is 15 residues. Here the CDR3 reads CASSTLGGSADTQYF. DNA of the CDR3: TGTGCCAGTAGTACCCTGGGGGGGAGCGCAGATACGCAGTATTTT. Drawing the rest from reference TRBV19 and TRBJ2-3, the complete variable domain is DGGITQSPKYLFRKEGQNVTLSCEQNLNHDAMYWYRQDPGQGLRLIYYSQIVNDFQKGDIAEGYSVSREKKESFPLTVTSAQKNPTAFYLCASSTLGGSADTQYFGPGTRLTVL.

This chain connects TRBV15 to TRBJ2-3; a weak D match, TRBD2 (5 bases). The CDR3 totals 18 residues. CDR1 is LNHNV and CDR2 is YYDKDF in the germline V gene (reference sequence). V was trimmed by 0 bases and J by 4 bases, leaving 20 bases between them. DNA for the CDR3: TGTGCCACCAGCAGAGAGAGGACTTTCCGCACCGGGCCAGATACGCAGTATTTT. Amino acid sequence: CATSRERTFRTGPDTQYF.

This clone occurred a few times. The gene calls are TRBV3-1 (or the pseudogene TRBV3-2) and TRBJ2-7; 9 positions match TRBD1. There are 14 residues in the CDR3. V lost 4 bases to trimming and J lost 4 bases; unmatched junction nucleotides: 5. Germline CDR1 reads LGHDT; CDR2 reads YNNKEL (reference sequence). CDR3 in amino acids: CASSPPGTGYEQYF. The CDR3 DNA follows: TGTGCCAGCAGCCCTCCCGGGACAGGGTACGAGCAGTACTTC.

The chain combines TRBV18 with TRBJ2-7; D is unclear. The germline V and J ends were trimmed by 2 bases and 3 bases, with 11 bases remaining between them. The CDR3 runs 14 residues. The germline V gene encodes CDR1 KGHSH and CDR2 LQKENI. CDR3 sequence: CASSPSGSVYEQYF. CDR3 DNA sequence: TGTGCCAGCTCACCATCTGGTAGTGTCTACGAGCAGTACTTC.

This sequence joins TRBV7-9 and TRBJ1-2, with 8 bases aligning to TRBD1. V shed 5 bases, J shed 4 bases, and the junction held 6 bases outside the gene matches. Germline V lookup: CDR1 SEHNR, CDR2 FQNEAQ (reference sequence). The CDR3 is made up of 14 amino acids. The chain's CDR3 is CASSRTGLSYGYTF. For the CDR3, the DNA is TGTGCCAGCAGCCGGACAGGGTTGAGCTATGGCTACACCTTC.

The V and J genes are TRBV28 and TRBJ1-4, with D possibly being TRBD1 (5 bases). Trimming removed 3 bases at V and 0 bases at J, with 11 bases between. The germline V gene encodes CDR1 MDHEN and CDR2 SYDVKM. CDR3 length: 16 amino acids. The CDR3 DNA sequence: TGTGCCAGCAGTTTTAACGACAGAGCAACTAATGAAAAACTGTTTTTT. Its translation: CASSFNDRATNEKLFF.

This clone was seen just once. CDR3 in DNA: TGTGCCAGCAGCAAACTCGGGGGGGTCGGGGAGCAGTACTTC. Translating gives CASSKLGGVGEQYF. J is TRBJ2-7 and V is TRBV21-1; TRBD2, as called in the table, went unchecked against the DNA. TRBV21-1 is tagged as a pseudogene. This CDR3 is built from 14 residues.

The table lists this clone with a few counts. V usage is TRBV5-4 and J usage is TRBJ1-5; D may be TRBD1 (6 bases). Trimming left V 4 bases short and J 3 bases short, with 20 bases between. Germline V gives CDR1 SGHNT, CDR2 YYREEE (reference sequence). The CDR3 totals 17 residues. CDR3 sequence (DNA): TGTGCCAGCAGCCGTCAACACACAGGGATCCACAATCAGCCCCAGCATTTT. It encodes CASSRQHTGIHNQPQHF.

This chain uses TRBV14 with TRBJ2-4; D gene uncertain. V lost 0 bases, J lost 6 bases, and 9 bases lay in between. In germline, CDR1 is SGHDN, CDR2 FVKESK. This CDR3 has 14 amino acids. DNA of the CDR3: TGTGCCAGCAGCCAAGAGAAAGCGTTAAACATTCAGTACTTC. Translating gives CASSQEKALNIQYF.

Comment on this clone: This CDR3 is also generated by other DNA sequences in the sample. This sequence joins TRBV5-1 and TRBJ2-7; D possibly corresponds to TRBD2 (6 bases). Germline V gene data show CDR1 as SGHRS and CDR2 as YFSETQ. The CDR3 has 14 amino acids. V dropped 0 bases and J dropped 3 bases, with 10 bases sitting between them. In DNA, the CDR3 is TGCGCCAGCAGCTTGGACCGGGACTTCTACGAGCAGTACTTC. The encoded protein is CASSLDRDFYEQYF.